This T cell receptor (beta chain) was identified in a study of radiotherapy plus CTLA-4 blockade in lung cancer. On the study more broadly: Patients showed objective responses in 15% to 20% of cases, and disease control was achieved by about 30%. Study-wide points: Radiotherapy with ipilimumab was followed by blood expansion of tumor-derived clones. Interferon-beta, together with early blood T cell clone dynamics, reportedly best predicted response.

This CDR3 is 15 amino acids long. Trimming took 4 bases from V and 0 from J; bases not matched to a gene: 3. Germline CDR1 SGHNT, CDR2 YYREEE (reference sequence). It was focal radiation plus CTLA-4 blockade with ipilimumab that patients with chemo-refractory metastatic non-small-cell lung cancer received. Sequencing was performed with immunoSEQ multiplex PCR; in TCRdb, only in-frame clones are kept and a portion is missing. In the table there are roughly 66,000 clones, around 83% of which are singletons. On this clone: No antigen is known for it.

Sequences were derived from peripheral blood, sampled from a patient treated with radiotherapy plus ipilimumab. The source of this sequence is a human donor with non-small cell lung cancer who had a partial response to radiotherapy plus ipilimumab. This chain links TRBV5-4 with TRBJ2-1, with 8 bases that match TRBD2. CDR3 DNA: TGTGCCAGCAGCACTACTAGCGGCTCCTACAATGAGCAGTTCTTC. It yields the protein CASSTTSGSYNEQFF.